A selection of T cell receptor beta chains follows, all from one sample in a study of OX40 agonist ivuxolimab in advanced cancers. Clones were read by immunoSEQ multiplex PCR, and TCRdb kept only the in-frame ones, dropping some. Of tens of thousands of clones listed, roughly 84% are singletons. The source was CD4+ or CD8+ T cells sorted from blood, collected in a trial of the OX40 agonist ivuxolimab. The source is an adult with an advanced solid tumor such as melanoma, head and neck, liver or kidney cancer. Each CDR3 is given with its conserved first and last residue. Each record gives: D gene, clone size, J gene, V gene, CDR3 protein, CDR3 DNA. The D gene is left open where the match is weak. Clone size appears in some rows only: once, few, many, or a class for an expanded clone.

d_gene: .; abundance: .; j_gene: TRBJ2-7; v_gene: TRBV4-1; CDR3aa: CASSQEGGAEQYF; CDR3nt: TGCGCCAGCAGCCAAGAGGGTGGGGCCGAGCAGTACTTC
d_gene: .; abundance: .; j_gene: TRBJ1-1; v_gene: TRBV28; CDR3aa: CASSLVGWDTEAFF; CDR3nt: TGTGCCAGCAGTTTGGTTGGGTGGGACACTGAAGCTTTCTTT
d_gene: .; abundance: .; j_gene: TRBJ2-5; v_gene: TRBV7-2; CDR3aa: CASSLDHFQETQYF; CDR3nt: TGTGCCAGCAGCTTAGATCACTTCCAAGAGACCCAGTACTTC
d_gene: .; abundance: .; j_gene: TRBJ2-7; v_gene: TRBV27; CDR3aa: CASSTSSTLGYEQYF; CDR3nt: TGTGCCAGCAGTACGTCTAGTACTCTAGGGTACGAGCAGTACTTC
d_gene: TRBD2; abundance: .; j_gene: TRBJ2-5; v_gene: TRBV15; CDR3aa: CATSRPLAGGQETQYF; CDR3nt: TGTGCCACCAGCAGACCCCTCGCGGGGGGGCAAGAGACCCAGTACTTC
d_gene: TRBD2; abundance: .; j_gene: TRBJ2-7; v_gene: TRBV27; CDR3aa: CASSPGLAGTYEQYF; CDR3nt: TGTGCCAGCAGCCCCGGACTAGCGGGAACTTACGAGCAGTACTTC
d_gene: .; abundance: .; j_gene: TRBJ1-1; v_gene: TRBV15; CDR3aa: CATSRDRGGLFAEAFF; CDR3nt: TGTGCCACCAGCAGAGATAGAGGAGGACTGTTCGCTGAAGCTTTCTTT
d_gene: .; abundance: .; j_gene: TRBJ1-1; v_gene: TRBV27; CDR3aa: CASSLSPNTEAFF; CDR3nt: TGTGCCAGCAGTTTATCGCCGAACACTGAAGCTTTCTTT
d_gene: .; abundance: .; j_gene: TRBJ2-1; v_gene: TRBV7-2; CDR3aa: CASSLPLRGNEQFF; CDR3nt: TGTGCCAGCAGCTTACCCTTGAGAGGCAATGAGCAGTTCTTC
d_gene: TRBD2; abundance: .; j_gene: TRBJ2-3; v_gene: TRBV29-1; CDR3aa: CSAKSGGASDTQYF; CDR3nt: TGCAGCGCAAAAAGCGGGGGGGCATCAGATACGCAGTATTTT
d_gene: TRBD1; abundance: .; j_gene: TRBJ1-4; v_gene: TRBV7-2; CDR3aa: CASSLLGQGAAYEKLFF; CDR3nt: TGTGCCAGCAGCTTATTGGGACAGGGGGCCGCGTATGAAAAACTGTTTTTT
d_gene: .; abundance: .; j_gene: TRBJ2-7; v_gene: TRBV5-1; CDR3aa: CASSFGRADSYEQYF; CDR3nt: TGCGCCAGCAGCTTCGGCAGGGCGGATTCCTACGAGCAGTACTTC
d_gene: TRBD2; abundance: few; j_gene: TRBJ2-7; v_gene: TRBV7-9; CDR3aa: CASTRGTSYEQYF; CDR3nt: TGTGCCAGCACGCGGGGGACCTCCTACGAGCAGTACTTC
d_gene: TRBD1; abundance: .; j_gene: TRBJ2-2; v_gene: TRBV9; CDR3aa: CASSSPLGQGDTGELFF; CDR3nt: TGTGCCAGCAGCTCCCCTCTAGGACAGGGGGACACCGGGGAGCTGTTTTTT
d_gene: TRBD1; abundance: .; j_gene: TRBJ1-5; v_gene: TRBV5-1; CDR3aa: CASSSEDRETDSNQPQHF; CDR3nt: TGCGCCAGCAGCTCGGAGGACAGGGAGACAGATAGCAATCAGCCCCAGCATTTT
d_gene: .; abundance: .; j_gene: TRBJ1-2; v_gene: TRBV5-1; CDR3aa: CASSSLGGTYYGYTF; CDR3nt: TGCGCCAGCAGCTCCCTTGGGGGAACCTACTATGGCTACACCTTC
d_gene: .; abundance: .; j_gene: TRBJ1-2; v_gene: TRBV10-3; CDR3aa: CAISESMAGAHGYTF; CDR3nt: TGTGCCATCAGTGAGTCAATGGCAGGCGCTCATGGCTACACCTTC
d_gene: TRBD1; abundance: .; j_gene: TRBJ1-5; v_gene: TRBV28; CDR3aa: CASSLGQVIDQPQHF; CDR3nt: TGTGCCAGCAGTTTGGGACAGGTGATAGATCAGCCCCAGCATTTT
d_gene: .; abundance: .; j_gene: TRBJ2-7; v_gene: TRBV6-1; CDR3aa: CASSFATDLSGEQYF; CDR3nt: TGTGCCAGCAGTTTCGCGACGGATCTCTCGGGCGAGCAGTACTTC
d_gene: TRBD2; abundance: .; j_gene: TRBJ2-1; v_gene: TRBV30; CDR3aa: CAWSVRWVSGGIYNEQFF; CDR3nt: TGTGCCTGGAGTGTAAGGTGGGTTAGCGGGGGGATCTACAATGAGCAGTTCTTC
d_gene: .; abundance: .; j_gene: TRBJ1-6; v_gene: TRBV6-6; CDR3aa: CASSYSGGEDSPLHF; CDR3nt: TGTGCCAGCAGTTACTCAGGGGGAGAGGATTCACCCCTCCACTTT
d_gene: .; abundance: .; j_gene: TRBJ2-7; v_gene: TRBV27; CDR3aa: CASSFGPEQYF; CDR3nt: TGTGCCAGCAGTTTTGGGCCCGAGCAGTACTTC
d_gene: .; abundance: .; j_gene: TRBJ2-7; v_gene: TRBV19; CDR3aa: CASSATGGASYEQYF; CDR3nt: TGTGCCAGTAGCGCAACCGGAGGGGCCTCCTACGAGCAGTACTTC
d_gene: TRBD1; abundance: few; j_gene: TRBJ1-1; v_gene: TRBV30; CDR3aa: CACGQGWTEAFF; CDR3nt: TGTGCCTGTGGACAGGGGTGGACTGAAGCTTTCTTT
d_gene: .; abundance: once; j_gene: TRBJ1-2; v_gene: TRBV6-5; CDR3aa: CASSQQGIYGYTF; CDR3nt: TGTGCCAGCAGTCAACAGGGTATTTATGGCTACACCTTC
d_gene: .; abundance: .; j_gene: TRBJ2-1; v_gene: TRBV5-6; CDR3aa: CASSPTVYNEQFF; CDR3nt: TGTGCCAGCAGCCCGACAGTCTACAATGAGCAGTTCTTC
d_gene: .; abundance: .; j_gene: TRBJ1-2; v_gene: TRBV4-1; CDR3aa: CASSQRRETVPTGYGYTF; CDR3nt: TGCGCCAGCAGCCAACGGCGGGAGACAGTACCGACAGGCTATGGCTACACCTTC
d_gene: .; abundance: .; j_gene: TRBJ2-2; v_gene: TRBV9; CDR3aa: CASNPGDPGELFF; CDR3nt: TGTGCCAGCAACCCAGGGGACCCCGGGGAGCTGTTTTTT
d_gene: .; abundance: .; j_gene: TRBJ2-3; v_gene: TRBV6-5; CDR3aa: CASRSQRHRADTQYF; CDR3nt: TGTGCCAGCAGGTCCCAGCGGCACAGGGCAGATACGCAGTATTTT
d_gene: TRBD2; abundance: .; j_gene: TRBJ2-2; v_gene: TRBV29-1; CDR3aa: CSVGLAVTFTNTGELFF; CDR3nt: TGCAGCGTGGGACTAGCGGTGACTTTTACTAACACCGGGGAGCTGTTTTTT
d_gene: TRBD2; abundance: .; j_gene: TRBJ2-2; v_gene: TRBV5-6; CDR3aa: CASSLWTSGDQGTGELFF; CDR3nt: TGTGCCAGCAGCCTATGGACTAGCGGGGACCAGGGAACCGGGGAGCTGTTTTTT
d_gene: TRBD1; abundance: .; j_gene: TRBJ1-2; v_gene: TRBV30; CDR3aa: CACDRVDYGYTF; CDR3nt: TGTGCCTGTGACAGGGTAGACTATGGCTACACCTTC
d_gene: TRBD1; abundance: .; j_gene: TRBJ2-7; v_gene: TRBV30; CDR3aa: CAWNTGTGPYEQYF; CDR3nt: TGTGCCTGGAATACTGGGACAGGGCCCTACGAGCAGTACTTC
d_gene: TRBD2; abundance: .; j_gene: TRBJ2-7; v_gene: TRBV9; CDR3aa: CASSVSGTGEQYF; CDR3nt: TGTGCCAGCAGCGTTAGCGGGACCGGGGAGCAGTACTTC
d_gene: .; abundance: .; j_gene: TRBJ1-1; v_gene: TRBV19; CDR3aa: CASSIYGGREAFF; CDR3nt: TGTGCCAGTAGTATATACGGGGGCCGGGAAGCTTTCTTT
d_gene: TRBD2; abundance: .; j_gene: TRBJ2-2; v_gene: TRBV5-1; CDR3aa: CASSWTSGSFDTGELFF; CDR3nt: TGCGCCAGCAGCTGGACTAGCGGGAGTTTCGACACCGGGGAGCTGTTTTTT
d_gene: .; abundance: .; j_gene: TRBJ2-3; v_gene: TRBV7-8; CDR3aa: CASSLAGGYTDTQYF; CDR3nt: TGTGCCAGCAGCTTAGCAGGGGGGTACACAGATACGCAGTATTTT
d_gene: .; abundance: .; j_gene: TRBJ2-3; v_gene: TRBV4-3; CDR3aa: CASSQDLRQTARDTQYF; CDR3nt: TGCGCCAGCAGCCAAGATTTAAGGCAGACTGCACGAGATACGCAGTATTTT
d_gene: .; abundance: .; j_gene: TRBJ2-7; v_gene: TRBV7-2; CDR3aa: CASSTSPYEQYF; CDR3nt: TGTGCCAGCAGCACTTCCCCCTACGAGCAGTACTTC
d_gene: .; abundance: .; j_gene: TRBJ1-4; v_gene: TRBV13; CDR3aa: CASSLGYATNEKLFF; CDR3nt: TGTGCCAGCAGCTTAGGTTACGCAACTAATGAAAAACTGTTTTTT
d_gene: .; abundance: .; j_gene: TRBJ2-1; v_gene: TRBV7-9; CDR3aa: CASSAGQREFF; CDR3nt: TGTGCCAGCAGCGCGGGACAACGGGAGTTCTTC